These 5 T cell receptor beta chains originate from one sample sequenced in a study of cytomegalovirus exposure and HLA in healthy donors. PCR primers comprised 60 Vbeta and 13 Jbeta primers. Profiled with immunoSEQ multiplex PCR; TCRdb holds only in-frame clones, not every one. The sample yields fewer than 200,000 clones, around 68% seen once. Sequencing input: PBMCs. These receptors were taken from a man aged 50-60 years in good health and CMV-seronegative.

The V gene is TRBV5-6, the J gene TRBJ2-5; D ambiguous. Trimming stripped 0 bases from V and 5 bases from J, with 5 bases between. Germline V lookup: CDR1 SGHDT, CDR2 YYEEEE. The CDR3 extends over 12 amino acids. The CDR3 sequence is CASSLAGETQYF. CDR3 in DNA: TGTGCCAGCAGCTTGGCGGGTGAGACCCAGTACTTC.

The chain has TRBV28 and TRBJ1-1; tentative D call: TRBD1 (6 bases). V dropped 3 bases and J dropped 6 bases, with 11 bases sitting between them. CDR1 is MDHEN, CDR2 SYDVKM, per germline. CDR3 length: 13 residues. CDR3 sequence reads: CASSLGGGPEAFF. The DNA for the CDR3 is TGTGCCAGCAGTTTGGGAGGGGGGCCTGAAGCTTTCTTT.

Only one count was recorded for this clone. This chain uses TRBV5-5 with TRBJ1-1, with D unresolved. The CDR3 length is 15 residues. Trimming cost V 2 bases and J 0 bases, with 11 bases left between them. CDR1 and CDR2 from the germline V gene are SGHKS and YYEKEE (reference sequence). Here the CDR3 DNA reads TGTGCCAGCAGCTTTCAAACCAGTTTGAACACTGAAGCTTTCTTT. Translated, it gives CASSFQTSLNTEAFF. The whole variable domain, remainder taken from reference TRBV5-5 and TRBJ1-1, is DAGVTQSPTHLIKTRGQQVTLRCSPISGHKSVSWYQQVLGQGPQFIFQYYEKEERGRGNFPDRFSARQFPNYSSELNVNALLLGDSALYLCASSFQTSLNTEAFFGQGTRLTVV.

In its sample, this clone was seen a few times. The gene calls are TRBV2 and TRBJ2-2, with 7 positions matching TRBD1. Germline-derived CDR1 and CDR2 are SNHLY and FYNNEI. The CDR3 sequence is 15 residues long. V trimming: 8 bases; J trimming: 7 bases; junction bases outside the gene matches: 13. The CDR3 protein is CASSRQGYLNGELFF. The CDR3, as DNA: TGTGCCAGCTCCCGACAGGGTTATCTCAACGGGGAGCTGTTTTTT.

This sequence joins TRBV6-1 and TRBJ1-6; D is perhaps TRBD1 (5 bases). Per the germline V gene, CDR1 is MNHNS and CDR2 is SASEGT. CDR3 length equals 15 residues. Trimming removed 3 bases from V and 10 bases from J, with 16 bases in between. CDR3: CASSDGGRVGSPLHF. CDR3 DNA sequence: TGTGCCAGCAGTGATGGTGGCAGGGTGGGATCACCCCTCCACTTT.